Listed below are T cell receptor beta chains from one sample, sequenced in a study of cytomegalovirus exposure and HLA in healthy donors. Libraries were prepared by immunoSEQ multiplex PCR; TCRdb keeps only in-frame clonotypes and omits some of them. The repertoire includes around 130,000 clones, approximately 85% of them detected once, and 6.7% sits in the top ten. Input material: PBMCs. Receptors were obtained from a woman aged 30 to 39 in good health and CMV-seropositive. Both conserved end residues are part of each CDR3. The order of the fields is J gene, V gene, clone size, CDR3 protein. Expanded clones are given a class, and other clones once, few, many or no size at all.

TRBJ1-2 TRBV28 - CASSPRGTGGYTF
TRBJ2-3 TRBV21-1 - CASNLGGGSTDTQYF
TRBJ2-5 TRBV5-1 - CASSFSSGETQYF
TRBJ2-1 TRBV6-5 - CASSQTRGSYNEQFF
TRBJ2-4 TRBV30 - CAWGQAKNIQYF
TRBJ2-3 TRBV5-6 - CASSLGQFLGADTQYF
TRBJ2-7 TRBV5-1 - CASSSRASGTYEQYF
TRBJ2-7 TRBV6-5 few CASSYSDSSYEQYF
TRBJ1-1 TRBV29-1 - CSVLKGENTEAFF
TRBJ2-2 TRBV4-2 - CASSQEGEAANTGELFF
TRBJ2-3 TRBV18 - CASSLGTSGASTDTQYF
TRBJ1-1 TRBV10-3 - CAISETGGTEAFF
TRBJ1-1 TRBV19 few CASSIGQGRNTEAFF
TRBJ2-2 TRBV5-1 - CASSLQGAGTGELFF
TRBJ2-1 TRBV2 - CASRRLAGGRDEQFF
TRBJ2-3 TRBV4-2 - CASSQAERTDTQYF
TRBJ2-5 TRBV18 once CASSPPGRETQYF
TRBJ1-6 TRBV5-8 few CASSYGTGMSPLHF
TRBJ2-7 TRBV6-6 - CASTSTPGQGPYEQYF
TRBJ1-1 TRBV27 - CASSLAGPQPNTEAFF
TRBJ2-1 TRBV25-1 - CASSEGGEQFF
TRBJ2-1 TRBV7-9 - CASSPPGGTYNEQFF
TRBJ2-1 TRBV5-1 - CASSPGLAGGQFF
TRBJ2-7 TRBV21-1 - CASSKVKAAPYEQYF
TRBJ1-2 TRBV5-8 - CASSLTGTAGGYTF
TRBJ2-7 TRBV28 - CASSLGGYYPGFTLSYEQYF
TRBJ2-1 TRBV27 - CASTRGLDQSEQFF
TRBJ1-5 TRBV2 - CASSDEAPRPQHF
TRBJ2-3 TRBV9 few CASSETSTAGADTQYF
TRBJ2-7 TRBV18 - CASSPPTGLGAYEQYF
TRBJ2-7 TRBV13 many CASSSPSSYEQYF
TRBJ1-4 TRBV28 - CASSISDIPKLFF
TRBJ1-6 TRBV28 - CATLYRVLDSPLHF
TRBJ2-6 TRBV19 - CASSSGQHQGANVLTF
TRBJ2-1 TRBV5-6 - CASSLVAAGIYNEQFF
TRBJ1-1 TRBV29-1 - CSVTSGTVNTEAFF
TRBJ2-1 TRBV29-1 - CSVEPSVNEQFF
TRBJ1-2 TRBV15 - CATSTANYGYTF
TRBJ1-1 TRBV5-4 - CASSLAWNTEAFF
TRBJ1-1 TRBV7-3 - CASSLTGGEAFF
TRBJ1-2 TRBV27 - CASSLSPLGSGYTF
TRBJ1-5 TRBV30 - CAWSVRDRGYQPQHF
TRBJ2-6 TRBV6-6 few CASSRVGANVLTF
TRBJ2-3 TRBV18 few CASSPEATDTQYF
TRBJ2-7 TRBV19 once CASSIEGAGYEQYF